This T cell receptor (beta chain) was retrieved from a study of T cell changes during pregnancy in multiple sclerosis. The CDR3 has 13 residues. V shed 4 bases and J shed 3 bases, with 9 bases lying between them. Germline assignment: CDR1 WNHNN and CDR2 SYGVQD (reference sequence). TCRdb's copy holds only in-frame clones and misses some; the assay was immunoSEQ multiplex PCR. The sample has roughly 97,000 clones, over 75% seen once; the top ten hold under 0.8%. The chain is built from TRBV10-1 and TRBJ1-2; D might be TRBD1 (5 bases). The sample here was peripheral blood, taken in the second trimester of pregnancy. This sequence was found in a female donor in good health, enrolled as a control in a pregnancy study. The DNA of the CDR3 is TGCGCCAGCAGTGCCGACAGTCACTATGGCTACACCTTC. It specifies CASSADSHYGYTF.